This T cell receptor beta chain was sequenced in a study of Graves' ophthalmopathy and Graves' hyperthyroidism. Overall study context: Before any treatment was given, at initial diagnosis, peripheral blood was collected. Study-wide findings and caveats: The model's prediction of ophthalmopathy progression had roughly 71% sensitivity and 72% to 80% specificity.

RNA transcripts were the template, and TCR beta CDR3 regions were amplified from them. HTBI-primed first-round RT-PCR preceded second-round multiplex PCR. Each CDR3 protein is one row after TCRdb ran MiXCR on the multiplex PCR reads. The repertoire holds under 800,000 distinct CDR3 sequences, 22% seen once, with around 7% in the top ten. This clonotype was seen repeatedly, ten times or more. Antigen specificity is unknown. Stable hyperthyroidism denotes an absence of ophthalmopathy throughout 18 months of follow-up. Other autoimmune diseases, uncontrolled infections, pregnancy or lactation led to the exclusion of patients. This CDR3 has 15 residues. Per the germline V gene, CDR1 is MGHRA and CDR2 is YSYEKL. Unmatched junction bases numbered 6, after V lost 3 bases and J lost 3 bases.

The sequencing sample was made of peripheral blood. The rearrangement uses TRBV4-1 and TRBJ2-7; 9 bases match TRBD2. This sequence was found in a woman between 18 and 29 years old with stable Graves' hyperthyroidism. Some clones in this sample may be carry-over from other donors' samples. CDR3 bases: TGCGCCAGCAGCCATATAGCGGGGGCCGACTACGAGCAGTACTTC. Amino acids: CASSHIAGADYEQYF.